This T cell receptor (beta chain) was recorded in a study of blood T cell repertoires in COVID-19. Study context: Both acute and convalescent COVID-19 samples were obtained from the United States, Italy and Spain.

Clones were sequenced by immunoSEQ multiplex PCR, and TCRdb holds only the in-frame ones, with some missing. Seen here are about 210,000 clones, almost 85% observed once, and the top ten hold approximately 8.1%. Sequenced input: peripheral blood. The clonotype comes from a woman between 45 and 65 years old with active or convalescent COVID-19.

CDR3 bases: TGTGCCAGCAGTTTCTTCATATTCGGACAGGTTGGGTCTGAAGCTTTCTTT. This translates into CASSFFIFGQVGSEAFF. The V call is TRBV28, the J call TRBJ1-1; 7 bases line up with TRBD1. The CDR3 has 17 amino acids. Germline-derived CDR1 and CDR2 are MDHEN and SYDVKM. V dropped 3 bases and J dropped 6; count of bases not matched to a gene: 16.